This TCR beta chain emerged from a study of Graves' ophthalmopathy and Graves' hyperthyroidism (dated by TCRdb to 2017 to 2018). About the study as a whole: Peripheral blood was collected at initial diagnosis, before any treatment. The study used TCR beta repertoire signatures to distinguish Graves' ophthalmopathy from Graves' hyperthyroidism and to predict progression to ophthalmopathy. In total, over 130 blood samples were TCR-sequenced: approximately 42 ophthalmopathy, under 80 hyperthyroidism and roughly 17 hyperthyroidism-to-ophthalmopathy patients. A discovery set of 95 to 100 patients (43 ophthalmopathy, 57 stable hyperthyroidism) was enrolled to explore V-J signatures distinguishing ophthalmopathy from hyperthyroidism. For independent validation, a separate cohort was made up of some 19 hyperthyroidism patients plus 17 patients who later progressed from hyperthyroidism to ophthalmopathy. In five or six hyperthyroidism patients, the T-cell repertoires found in thyroid tissue were compared with those found in blood. After sampling, hyperthyroidism patients received methimazole starting at 30 mg daily, and ophthalmopathy patients received high-dose intravenous methylprednisolone.

The research as a whole found: Ophthalmopathy was separated from stable hyperthyroidism by the 13-signature model with about 90% sensitivity and about 81% specificity in cross-validation and with 80%/75% in the test set. No statistical method was used to set the sample size in advance, and the investigators knew which group each participant was assigned to. In validation, the model predicted ophthalmopathy progression with more than 55% sensitivity and around 72% specificity; roughly 12 predicted patients were CT-confirmed with GO in a median of about 7.1 months. Among expanded thyroid clonotypes with frequency above 0.001, most also showed up in blood, which suggests that blood repertoires may reflect the thyroid immune response.

Measured from the cysteine to the phenylalanine, the CDR3 is 18 residues long. Only the CDR3 part of the read is kept: 54 bases, read in frame from the first base. A word on this clonotype: There is no known antigen for this receptor. No much larger clone is present one base from it, and per-base qualities are unavailable.

For repertoire sequencing, the TCR beta CDR3 regions were amplified from RNA transcripts. The first round of RT-PCR was done with HTBI primers and the Qiagen OneStep RT-PCR kit, and was followed by a second round of multiplex PCR, then size selection and purification. Libraries were sequenced paired-end with 100 bp reads on an Illumina HiSeq2000. The study's processing was this. SOAPnuke was used to process the reads, throwing out any read that had adapters, had uncalled bases, had a mean Phred below 15, or lacked an exact constant-primer or identifier match. COPE v1.2.5 was used to merge the high-quality paired reads. Each unique nucleotide sequence was defined as a clonotype, and clonotypes were aligned to IMGT TRB V, D and J references with MiTCR v1.1. Analysis was restricted to V-J combinations with a frequency above 0.0001, which covered 98% to 99.2% of repertoires. For each V-J combination, a TCR clonal expansion and chaos score was defined as the ratio of F50 clonal expansion to chaos observed in the TCRdist matrix. Features were reduced by Welch's t-statistics and random forest to roughly 14 V-J combinations, which fed a naive Bayes classifier. The Morisita-Horn index was used to measure how similar the thyroid and blood repertoires were. Using fastp at Q25 and MiXCR, TCRdb reprocessed the public reads and kept productive beta chains. Rows matching on CDR3 protein sequence are summarized as one entry with the most common DNA and genes. It is TCRdb's table, rather than the study itself, that gives the V and J calls and clone size. The sample table lists 500,000 to 800,000 distinct CDR3 sequences, about two fifths of them with a count of one. Around 3.3% of the sample goes to the ten largest clones.

Patients with ophthalmopathy had moderately to severely active disease, with a Clinical Activity Score of 3 or more, a NOSPECS grade of 4 or more, and a disease duration of less than 3 months. Anyone with other autoimmune diseases, uncontrolled infections, pregnancy or lactation was excluded from the study. Diagnosis was based on clinical symptoms, serum thyroxine, TRAb, thyroid ultrasound and orbital computed tomography. Using Ficoll-Paque density gradient centrifugation, PBMCs were isolated from less than 11 ml of fresh peripheral blood. Trizol reagent was used to extract the total RNA, and its quality was then checked on an Agilent 2100 Bioanalyzer.

The sequence is built from TRBV12-3 or TRBV12-4 and TRBJ1-5, and TRBD1 aligns with 10 junction nucleotides. The sequence was collected from an adult man with Graves' ophthalmopathy. Sequencing used peripheral blood. The sequenced DNA is TGTGCTAGTGGATCCCGTCCGCTGGGGGGACAGGGGCCCCAGCCCCAGCATTTT. Its amino acids are CASGSRPLGGQGPQPQHF.